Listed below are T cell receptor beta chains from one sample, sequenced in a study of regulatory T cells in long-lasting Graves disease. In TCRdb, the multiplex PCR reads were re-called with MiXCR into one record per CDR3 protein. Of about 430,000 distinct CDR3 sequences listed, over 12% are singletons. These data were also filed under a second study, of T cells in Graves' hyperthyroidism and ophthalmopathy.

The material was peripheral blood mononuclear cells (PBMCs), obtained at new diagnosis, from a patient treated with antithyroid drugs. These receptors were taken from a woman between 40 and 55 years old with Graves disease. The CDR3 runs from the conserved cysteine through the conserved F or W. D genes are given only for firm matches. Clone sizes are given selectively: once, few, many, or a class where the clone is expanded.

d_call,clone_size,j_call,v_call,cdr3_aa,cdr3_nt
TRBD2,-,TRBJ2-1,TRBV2,CASRGPELKREGWSSYNEQFF,TGTGCCAGCAGGGGCCCTGAGTTGAAGCGGGAGGGCTGGAGCTCCTACAATGAGCAGTTCTTC
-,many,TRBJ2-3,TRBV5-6,CASSLEYLTDTQYF,TGTGCCAGCAGCTTGGAGTATTTGACAGATACGCAGTATTTT
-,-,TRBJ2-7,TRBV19,CASSMKVGTYEQYF,TGTGCCAGTAGTATGAAGGTAGGGACCTACGAGCAGTACTTC
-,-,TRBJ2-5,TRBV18,CASSPPTAVTQYF,TGTGCCAGCTCACCCCCGACGGCCGTGACCCAGTACTTC
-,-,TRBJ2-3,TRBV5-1,CASSFGGGGTDTQYF,TGCGCCAGCAGCTTCGGCGGCGGGGGCACAGATACGCAGTATTTT
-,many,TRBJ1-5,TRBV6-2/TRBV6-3,CASRSDRYSNQPQHF,TGTGCCAGCAGATCAGACAGGTATAGCAATCAGCCCCAGCATTTT
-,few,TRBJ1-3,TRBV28,CASSTRGAGNTIYF,TGTGCCAGCAGTACCCGAGGGGCCGGAAACACCATATATTTT
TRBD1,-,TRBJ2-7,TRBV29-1,CSVDQTGDNYEQCF,TGCAGCGTTGATCAGACAGGGGATAATTACGAGCAGTGCTTC
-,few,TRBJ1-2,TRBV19,CASTTRQEGNYGYTF,TGTGCCAGTACCACCCGGCAGGAAGGGAACTATGGCTACACCTTC
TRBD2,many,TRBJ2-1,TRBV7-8,CASSPYIFGPGTSGFSSYNEQFF,TGTGCCAGCAGCCCCTACATATTTGGGCCCGGGACTAGCGGCTTTAGCTCCTACAATGAGCAGTTCTTC
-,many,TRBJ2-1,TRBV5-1,CASRMDYGYNEQFF,TGCGCCAGCCGGATGGACTATGGCTACAATGAGCAGTTCTTC
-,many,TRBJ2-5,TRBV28,CASSSTGIETQYF,TGTGCCAGCAGCTCTACAGGGATAGAGACCCAGTACTTC
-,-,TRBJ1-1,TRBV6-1,CASSGGGYEDTEAFF,TGTGCCAGCAGTGGGGGGGGCTACGAGGACACTGAAGCTTTCTTT
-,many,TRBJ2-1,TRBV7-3,CASSLGGVPYNEQFF,TGTGCCAGCAGCTTGGGCGGAGTGCCCTACAATGAGCAGTTCTTC
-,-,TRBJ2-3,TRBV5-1,CASSLYPSDADTQYF,TGCGCCAGCAGCTTGTACCCTTCCGACGCAGATACGCAGTATTTT
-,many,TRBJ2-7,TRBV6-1,CASSDVYEQYF,TGTGCCAGCAGTGATGTATACGAGCAGTACTTC